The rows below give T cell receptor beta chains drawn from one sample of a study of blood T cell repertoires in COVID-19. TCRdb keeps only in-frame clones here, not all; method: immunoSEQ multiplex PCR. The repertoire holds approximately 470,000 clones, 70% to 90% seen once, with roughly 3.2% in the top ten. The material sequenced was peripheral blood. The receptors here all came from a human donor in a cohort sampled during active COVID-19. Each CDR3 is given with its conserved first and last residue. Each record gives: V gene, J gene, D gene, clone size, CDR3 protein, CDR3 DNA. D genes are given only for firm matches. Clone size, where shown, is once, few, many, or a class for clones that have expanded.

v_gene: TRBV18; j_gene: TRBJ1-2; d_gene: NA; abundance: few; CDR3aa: CASSGQSLYGYTF; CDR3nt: TGTGCCAGCTCTGGACAGTCGCTCTATGGCTACACCTTC
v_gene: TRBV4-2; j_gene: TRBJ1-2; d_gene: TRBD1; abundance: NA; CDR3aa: CASSLPGQGTTYGYTF; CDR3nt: TGTGCCAGCAGCCTGCCGGGACAGGGTACGACCTATGGCTACACCTTC
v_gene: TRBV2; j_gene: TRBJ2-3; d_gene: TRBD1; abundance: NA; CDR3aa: CASSLARTGTDTQYF; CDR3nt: TGTGCCAGCAGCCTGGCCCGGACAGGGACAGATACGCAGTATTTT
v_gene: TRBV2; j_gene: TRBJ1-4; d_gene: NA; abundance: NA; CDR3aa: CASSVPSLGVGEKLFF; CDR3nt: TGTGCCAGCAGTGTCCCTAGCCTGGGAGTGGGAGAAAAACTGTTTTTT
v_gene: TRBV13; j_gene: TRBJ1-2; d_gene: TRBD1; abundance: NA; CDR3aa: CASSLGQWTGTNYGYTF; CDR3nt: TGTGCCAGCAGCTTAGGCCAATGGACAGGGACCAACTATGGCTACACCTTC
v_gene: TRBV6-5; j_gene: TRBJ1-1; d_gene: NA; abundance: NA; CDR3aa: CASSYGRNEAFF; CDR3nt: TGTGCCAGCAGTTACGGCAGGAATGAAGCTTTCTTT
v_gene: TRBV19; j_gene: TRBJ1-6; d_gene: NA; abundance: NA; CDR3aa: CASSIDRGDSPLHF; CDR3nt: TGTGCCAGTAGTATAGACCGGGGGGATTCACCCCTCCACTTT
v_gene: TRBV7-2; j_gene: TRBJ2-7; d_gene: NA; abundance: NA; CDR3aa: CASTPSYEQYF; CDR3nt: TGTGCCAGCACTCCCTCCTACGAGCAGTACTTC
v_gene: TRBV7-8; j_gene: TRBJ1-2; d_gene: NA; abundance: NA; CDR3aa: CASSLRGAHDYGYTF; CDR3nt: TGTGCCAGCAGCCTCCGGGGGGCACACGACTATGGCTACACCTTC
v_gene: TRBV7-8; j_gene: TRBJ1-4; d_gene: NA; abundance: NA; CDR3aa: CASSPLRNSNEKLFF; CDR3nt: TGTGCCAGCAGCCCCCTCAGAAACAGTAATGAAAAACTGTTTTTT
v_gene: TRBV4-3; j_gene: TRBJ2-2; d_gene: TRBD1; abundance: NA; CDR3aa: CASSQEQGATSGELFF; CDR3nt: TGCGCCAGCAGCCAGGAACAGGGGGCGACCTCCGGGGAGCTGTTTTTT
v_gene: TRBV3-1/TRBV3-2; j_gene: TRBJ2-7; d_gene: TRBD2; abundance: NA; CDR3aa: CASSQTSGTDYEQYF; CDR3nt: TGTGCCAGCAGCCAAACTAGCGGAACCGACTACGAGCAGTACTTC
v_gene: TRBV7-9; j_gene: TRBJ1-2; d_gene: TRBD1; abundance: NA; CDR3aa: CASILGTGNGYTF; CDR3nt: TGTGCCAGCATCCTTGGGACAGGGAACGGCTACACCTTC